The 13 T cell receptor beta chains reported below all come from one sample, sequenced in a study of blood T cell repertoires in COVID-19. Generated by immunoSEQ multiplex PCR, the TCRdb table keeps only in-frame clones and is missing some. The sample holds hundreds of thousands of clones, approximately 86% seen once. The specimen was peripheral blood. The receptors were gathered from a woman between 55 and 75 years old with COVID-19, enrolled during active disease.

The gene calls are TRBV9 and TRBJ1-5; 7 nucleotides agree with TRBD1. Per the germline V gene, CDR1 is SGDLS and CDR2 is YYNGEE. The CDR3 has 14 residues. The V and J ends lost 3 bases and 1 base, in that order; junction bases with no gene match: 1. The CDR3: CASSEGASNQPQHF. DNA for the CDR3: TGTGCCAGCAGCGAGGGGGCCAGCAATCAGCCCCAGCATTTT.

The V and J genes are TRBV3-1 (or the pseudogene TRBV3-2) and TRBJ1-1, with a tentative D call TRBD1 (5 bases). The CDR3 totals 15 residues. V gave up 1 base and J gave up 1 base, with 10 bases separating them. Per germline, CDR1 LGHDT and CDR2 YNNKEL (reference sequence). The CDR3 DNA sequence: TGTGCCAGCAGCCAAGCCGGCAGGGAGAACACTGAAGCTTTCTTT. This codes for CASSQAGRENTEAFF.

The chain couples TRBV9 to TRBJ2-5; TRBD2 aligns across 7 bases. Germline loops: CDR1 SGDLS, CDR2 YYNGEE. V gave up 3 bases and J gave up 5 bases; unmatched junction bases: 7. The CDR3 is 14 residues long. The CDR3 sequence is CASSGTSAVETQYF. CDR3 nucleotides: TGTGCCAGCAGCGGGACTAGTGCGGTCGAGACCCAGTACTTC. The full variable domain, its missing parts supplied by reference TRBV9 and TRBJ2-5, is DSGVTQTPKHLITATGQRVTLRCSPRSGDLSVYWYQQSLDQGLQFLIQYYNGEERAKGNILERFSAQQFPDLHSELNLSSLELGDSALYFCASSGTSAVETQYFGPGTRLLVL.

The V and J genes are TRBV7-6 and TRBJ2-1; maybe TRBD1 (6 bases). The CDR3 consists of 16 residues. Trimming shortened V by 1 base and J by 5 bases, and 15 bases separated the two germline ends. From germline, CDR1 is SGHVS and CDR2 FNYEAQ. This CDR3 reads CASSLGQGRTNNEQFF. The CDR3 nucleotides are TGTGCCAGCAGCTTAGGTCAGGGGAGAACGAACAATGAGCAGTTCTTC.

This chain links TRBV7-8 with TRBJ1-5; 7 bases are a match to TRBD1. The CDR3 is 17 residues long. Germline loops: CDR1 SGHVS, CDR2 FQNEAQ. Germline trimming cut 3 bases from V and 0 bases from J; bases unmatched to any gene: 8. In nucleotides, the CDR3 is TGTGCCAGCAGCTTCGGGACAGCCATTTATAGCAATCAGCCCCAGCATTTT. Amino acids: CASSFGTAIYSNQPQHF.

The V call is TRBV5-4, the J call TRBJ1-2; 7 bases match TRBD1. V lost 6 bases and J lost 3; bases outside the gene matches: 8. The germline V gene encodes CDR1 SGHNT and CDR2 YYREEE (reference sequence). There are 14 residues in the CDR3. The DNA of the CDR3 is TGTGCCAGCACCCCACGGACAGGAGACTATGGCTACACCTTC. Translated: CASTPRTGDYGYTF.

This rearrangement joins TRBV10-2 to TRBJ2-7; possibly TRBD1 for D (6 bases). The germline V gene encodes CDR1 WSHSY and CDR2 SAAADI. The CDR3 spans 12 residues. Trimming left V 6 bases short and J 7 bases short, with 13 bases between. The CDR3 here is CASRTGLWEQYF. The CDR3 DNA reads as TGCGCCAGCAGGACAGGTCTTTGGGAGCAGTACTTC.

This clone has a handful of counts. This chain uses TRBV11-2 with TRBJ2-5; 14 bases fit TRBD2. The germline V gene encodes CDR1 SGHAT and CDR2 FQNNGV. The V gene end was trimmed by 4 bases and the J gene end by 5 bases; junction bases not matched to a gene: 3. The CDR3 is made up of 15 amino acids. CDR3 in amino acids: CASSWTSGGRETQYF. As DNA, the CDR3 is TGTGCCAGCAGCTGGACTAGCGGGGGGAGGGAGACCCAGTACTTC.

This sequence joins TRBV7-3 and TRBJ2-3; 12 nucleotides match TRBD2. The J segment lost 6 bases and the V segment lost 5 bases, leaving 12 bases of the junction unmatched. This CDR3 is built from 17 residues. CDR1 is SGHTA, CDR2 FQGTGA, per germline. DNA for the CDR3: TGTGCCAGCAGCCCGAACCGACTAGCGGGGGAGGAGGATACGCAGTATTTT. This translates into CASSPNRLAGEEDTQYF.

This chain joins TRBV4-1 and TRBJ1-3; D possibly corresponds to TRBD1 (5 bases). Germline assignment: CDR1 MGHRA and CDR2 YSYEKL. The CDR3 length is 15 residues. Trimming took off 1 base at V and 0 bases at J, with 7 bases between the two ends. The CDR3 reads CASSQGQSSGNTIYF. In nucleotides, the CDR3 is TGCGCCAGCAGCCAAGGACAGAGCTCTGGAAACACCATATATTTT.

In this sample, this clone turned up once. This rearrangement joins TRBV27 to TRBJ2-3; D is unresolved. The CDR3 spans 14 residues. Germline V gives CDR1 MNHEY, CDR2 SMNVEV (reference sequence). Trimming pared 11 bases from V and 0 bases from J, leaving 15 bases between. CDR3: CAANSGSSTDTQYF. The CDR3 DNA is TGTGCCGCAAATTCCGGGTCCAGCACAGATACGCAGTATTTT.

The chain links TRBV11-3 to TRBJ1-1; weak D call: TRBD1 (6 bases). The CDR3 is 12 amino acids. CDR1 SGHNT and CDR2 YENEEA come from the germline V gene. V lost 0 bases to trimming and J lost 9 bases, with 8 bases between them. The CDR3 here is CASSLEGGQAFF. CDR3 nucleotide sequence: TGTGCCAGCAGCTTAGAGGGGGGGCAAGCTTTCTTT.

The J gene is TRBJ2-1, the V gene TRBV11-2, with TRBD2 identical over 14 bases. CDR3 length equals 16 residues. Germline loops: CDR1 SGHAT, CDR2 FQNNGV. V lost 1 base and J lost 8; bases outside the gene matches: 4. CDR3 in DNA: TGTGCCAGCAGCTTAGGGACTAGCGGGGGGTCGGATGAGCAGTTCTTC. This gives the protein CASSLGTSGGSDEQFF.